This TCR beta chain originates from a study of T cells after yellow fever vaccination. Whole-study results and caveats: From the bulk population, abundant clonotypes could contaminate and appear within FACS-sorted repertoires.

The germline CDR1 and CDR2 sequences are LNHDA and SQIVND (reference sequence). CDR3 length: 13 residues. The V end lost 9 bases, the J end lost 4 bases, and 15 bases lay between the germline ends. On this clonotype itself: The antigen remains undetermined.

TCR cDNA was made by 5'RACE template switching, adding a universal primer site and UMIs. TCRdb reprocessed the 5' RACE reads via MiXCR and lists one record per CDR3 protein. The sample lists under 300,000 distinct CDR3 sequences, about 7% occurring once. The chain links TRBV19 to TRBJ1-1; tentatively, D is TRBD1 (6 bases). The source of this sequence is a man aged 30 to 45 who received the YFV17D yellow fever vaccine. The starting material was CD4+ T cells sorted from PBMCs, obtained 15 days after the yellow fever booster vaccination. DNA of the CDR3: TGTGCCAGCAAAACCGGGGGCGGCACTGAAGCTTTCTTT. It codes for CASKTGGGTEAFF. Supplemented by reference TRBV19 and TRBJ1-1, the full variable domain reads DGGITQSPKYLFRKEGQNVTLSCEQNLNHDAMYWYRQDPGQGLRLIYYSQIVNDFQKGDIAEGYSVSREKKESFPLTVTSAQKNPTAFYLCASKTGGGTEAFFGQGTRLTVV.